The 7 T cell receptor beta chains below all came from one sample that was sequenced in a study of T-cell memory formation after mild COVID-19. TCRdb re-called the 5' RACE reads with MiXCR, one entry per CDR3 protein. The sample yields about 430,000 distinct CDR3 sequences, approximately 24% seen once. Sequenced sample: PBMCs or a T cell subset sorted from them (not recorded which). The receptors come from an adult woman who had mild COVID-19 (a few samples of this study predate the infection). Cell type and time point are not known.

This clonotype was counted only a few times. The rearrangement joins TRBV20-1 to TRBJ2-1; D is tentatively TRBD1 or TRBD2 (6 bases each). Germline-derived CDR1 and CDR2 are DFQATT and SNEGSKA (reference sequence). The CDR3 has 13 amino acids. V lost 5 bases and J lost 5, with 13 bases in between. CDR3 residues: CSAGGLANNEQFF. The CDR3 nucleotides read TGCAGTGCTGGGGGGCTAGCGAACAATGAGCAGTTCTTC.

CDR3 sequence reads: CASSQLTGSRNIQYF. The CDR3, as DNA: TGTGCCAGCAGCCAATTGACAGGGTCGAGGAACATTCAGTACTTC. The rearrangement links TRBV3-1 to TRBJ2-4; 7 nucleotides agree with TRBD1. This CDR3 has 15 amino acids. The V gene's germline CDR1 is LGHDT and CDR2 YNNKEL (reference sequence). J was trimmed by 7 bases and V by 2 bases; bases with no gene match: 8.

In its sample, this clonotype was seen a few times. V and J are TRBV10-3 and TRBJ1-2; TRBD1 might be the D (6 bases). Trimming cost V 2 bases and J 0 bases, with 10 bases left between them. The CDR3 contains 15 residues. The germline CDR1 and CDR2 sequences are ENHRY and SYGVKD. CDR3 sequence (DNA): TGTGCCATCAGTGAGGAGAGGGGGACTAACTATGGCTACACCTTC. This encodes CAISEERGTNYGYTF.

This chain uses TRBV19 with TRBJ2-7, with TRBD1 as a possible D gene (6 bases). This CDR3 comprises 14 residues. The V gene's germline CDR1 is LNHDA and CDR2 SQIVND (reference sequence). The V and J ends lost 5 bases and 6 bases respectively, with 17 bases between them. Written as DNA, the CDR3 is TGTGCCAGTAGTGAAGGCCCCGCAGGGGCCGAGCAGTACTTC. It codes for CASSEGPAGAEQYF.

About this clonotype: One end of the junction does not line up with germline, which may come from a read error. The CDR3 protein is CASSLDRGRENWVF. The CDR3 DNA reads as TGTGCCAGCAGCTTAGACAGGGGGCGCGAAAATTGGGTCTTT. The V gene is TRBV7-9, the J gene TRBJ1-1, with 9 bases matching TRBD1. CDR3 length: 14 residues. The V gene's germline CDR1 is SEHNR and CDR2 FQNEAQ (reference sequence).

There are a few counts of this clonotype. The V call is TRBV2, the J call TRBJ2-7; 11 bases line up with TRBD1. The CDR3 extends over 14 amino acids. V was clipped by 8 bases and J by 4 bases; unmatched bases: 7. Germline V gene sequence: CDR1 SNHLY, CDR2 FYNNEI. In DNA form, the CDR3 reads TGTGCCAGCGCGGGACAGGGGGTAGAATACGAGCAGTACTTC. It is translated as CASAGQGVEYEQYF. The variable domain in full, completed from reference TRBV2 and TRBJ2-7, reads EPEVTQTPSHQVTQMGQEVILRCVPISNHLYFYWYRQILGQKVEFLVSFYNNEISEKSEIFDDQFSVERPDGSNFTLKIRSTKLEDSAMYFCASAGQGVEYEQYFGPGTRLTVT.

The table lists this clonotype with a few counts. This rearrangement joins TRBV9 to TRBJ2-1; no firm D call. The CDR3 is 15 amino acids. Germline V gene sequence: CDR1 SGDLS, CDR2 YYNGEE. Trimming stripped 0 bases from V and 3 bases from J, with 10 bases between. The CDR3 loop reads CASSVDSPLYNEQFF. The CDR3 bases are TGTGCCAGCAGCGTAGATAGTCCTCTCTACAATGAGCAGTTCTTC.